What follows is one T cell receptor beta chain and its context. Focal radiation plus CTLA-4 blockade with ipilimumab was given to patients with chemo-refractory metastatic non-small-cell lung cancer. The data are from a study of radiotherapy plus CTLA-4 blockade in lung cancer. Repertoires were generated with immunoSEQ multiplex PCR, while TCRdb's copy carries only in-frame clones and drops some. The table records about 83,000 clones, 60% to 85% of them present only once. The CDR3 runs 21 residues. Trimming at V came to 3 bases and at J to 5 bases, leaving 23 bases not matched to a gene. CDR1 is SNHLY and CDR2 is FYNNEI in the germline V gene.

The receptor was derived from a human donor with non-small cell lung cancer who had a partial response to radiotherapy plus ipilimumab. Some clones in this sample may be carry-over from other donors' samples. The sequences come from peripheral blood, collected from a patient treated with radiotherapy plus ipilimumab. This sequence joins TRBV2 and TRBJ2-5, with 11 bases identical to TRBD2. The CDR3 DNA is TGTGCCAGCAGTGATCCCCCAACACTCGGGCTAGCGGGAGGATCGTCGGAGACCCAGTACTTC. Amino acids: CASSDPPTLGLAGGSSETQYF.